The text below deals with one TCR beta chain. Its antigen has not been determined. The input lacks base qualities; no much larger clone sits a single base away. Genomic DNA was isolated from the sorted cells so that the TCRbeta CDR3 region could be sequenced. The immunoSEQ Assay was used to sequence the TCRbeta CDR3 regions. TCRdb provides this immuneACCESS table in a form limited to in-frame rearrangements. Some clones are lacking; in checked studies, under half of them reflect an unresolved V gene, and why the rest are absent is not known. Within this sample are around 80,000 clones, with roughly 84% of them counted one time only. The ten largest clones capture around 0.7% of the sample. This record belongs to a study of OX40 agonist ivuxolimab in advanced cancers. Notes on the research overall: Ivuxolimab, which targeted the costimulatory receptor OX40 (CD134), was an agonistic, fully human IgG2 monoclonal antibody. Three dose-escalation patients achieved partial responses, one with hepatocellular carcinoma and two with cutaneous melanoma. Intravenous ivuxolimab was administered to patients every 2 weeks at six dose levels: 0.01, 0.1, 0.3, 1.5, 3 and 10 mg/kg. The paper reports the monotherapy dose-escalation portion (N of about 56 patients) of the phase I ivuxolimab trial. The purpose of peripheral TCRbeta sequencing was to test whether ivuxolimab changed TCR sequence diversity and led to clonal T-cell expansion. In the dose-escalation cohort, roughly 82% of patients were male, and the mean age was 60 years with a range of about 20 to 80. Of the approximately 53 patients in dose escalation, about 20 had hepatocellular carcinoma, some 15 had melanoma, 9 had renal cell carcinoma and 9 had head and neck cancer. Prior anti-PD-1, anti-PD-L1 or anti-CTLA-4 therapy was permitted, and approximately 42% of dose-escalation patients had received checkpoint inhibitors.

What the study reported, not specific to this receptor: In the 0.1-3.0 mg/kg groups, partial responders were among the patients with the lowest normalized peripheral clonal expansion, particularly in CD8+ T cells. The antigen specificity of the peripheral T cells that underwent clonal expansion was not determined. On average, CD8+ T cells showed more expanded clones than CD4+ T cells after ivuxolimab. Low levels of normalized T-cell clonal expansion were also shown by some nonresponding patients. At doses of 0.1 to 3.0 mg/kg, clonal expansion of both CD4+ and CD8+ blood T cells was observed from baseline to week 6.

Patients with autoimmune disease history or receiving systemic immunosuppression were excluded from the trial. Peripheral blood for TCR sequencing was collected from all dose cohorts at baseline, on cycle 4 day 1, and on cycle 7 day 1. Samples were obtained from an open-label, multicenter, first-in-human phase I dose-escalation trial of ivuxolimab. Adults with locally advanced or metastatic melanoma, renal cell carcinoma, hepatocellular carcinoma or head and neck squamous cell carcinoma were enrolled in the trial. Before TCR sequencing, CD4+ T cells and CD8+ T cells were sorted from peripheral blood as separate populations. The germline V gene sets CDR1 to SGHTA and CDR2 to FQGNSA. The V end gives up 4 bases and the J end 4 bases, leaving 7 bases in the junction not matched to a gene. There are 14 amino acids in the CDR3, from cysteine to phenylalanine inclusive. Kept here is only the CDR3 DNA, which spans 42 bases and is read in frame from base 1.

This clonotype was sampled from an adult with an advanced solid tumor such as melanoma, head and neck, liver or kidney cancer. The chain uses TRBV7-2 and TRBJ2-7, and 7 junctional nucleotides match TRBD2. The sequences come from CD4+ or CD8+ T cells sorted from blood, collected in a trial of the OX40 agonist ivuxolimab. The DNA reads TGTGCCAGCAGCTCAAGCGGGGTGGCGTACGAGCAGTACTTC. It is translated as CASSSSGVAYEQYF.